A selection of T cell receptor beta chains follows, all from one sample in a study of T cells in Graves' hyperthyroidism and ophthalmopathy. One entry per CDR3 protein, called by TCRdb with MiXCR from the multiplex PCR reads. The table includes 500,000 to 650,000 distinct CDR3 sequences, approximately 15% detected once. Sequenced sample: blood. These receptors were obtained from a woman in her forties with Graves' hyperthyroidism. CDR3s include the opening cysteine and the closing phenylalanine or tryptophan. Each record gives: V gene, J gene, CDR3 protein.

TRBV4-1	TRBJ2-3	CASSQDRSASDTQYF
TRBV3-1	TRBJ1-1	CASSHRDRGIVNTEAFF
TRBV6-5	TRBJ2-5	CASSYYIPGQGYQETQYF
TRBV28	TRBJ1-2	CASSFGGQDYGYTF
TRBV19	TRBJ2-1	CASSIKTSGTYNEQFF
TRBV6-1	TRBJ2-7	CASSDPSGSHEQYF
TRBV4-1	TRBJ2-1	CASSQGMAATYNEQFF
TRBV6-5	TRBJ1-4	CASSYSGTATNKKLFF
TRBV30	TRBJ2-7	CAWSILISGEQYF
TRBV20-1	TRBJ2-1	CSARDSRGNEQFF
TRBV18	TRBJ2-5	CASSRTTSGSVQETQYF
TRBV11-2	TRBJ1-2	CASSTGQFSIYGYTF
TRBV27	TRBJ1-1	CASSPPGLLEAFF
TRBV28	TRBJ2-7	CASSLRPRSSNEQYF
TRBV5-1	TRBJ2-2	CASSSGHGDTGELFF
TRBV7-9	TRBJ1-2	CASSLGGVRYGYTF
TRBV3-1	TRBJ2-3	CASSLGLAGSTSTDTQYF
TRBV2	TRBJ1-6	CASSTGTGNYNSPLHF
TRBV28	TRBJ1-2	CASSGTLTNYGYTF
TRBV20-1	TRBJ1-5	CSARATGGQPQHF
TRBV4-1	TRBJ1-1	CASSQGAENTEAFF
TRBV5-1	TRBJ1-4	CASRSGTVATNEKLFF
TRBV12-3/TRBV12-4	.	CASSYRSSYEQFF
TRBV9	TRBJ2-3	CASSVGGVDASLYTQYF
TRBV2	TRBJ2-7	CASREGGGSYEQYF
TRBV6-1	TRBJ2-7	CASSENWGATYEQYF
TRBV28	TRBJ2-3	CASSRLAGDTQYF
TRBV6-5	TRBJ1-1	CASSYPDSREAEAFF
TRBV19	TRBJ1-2	CASSIRSTADPGGYGYTF
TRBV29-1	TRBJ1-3	CSVAESGNTIYF
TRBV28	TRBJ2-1	CASSISGINPHNEQFF
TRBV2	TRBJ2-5	CASSEWETQYF
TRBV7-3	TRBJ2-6	CASSLHLSGVGANVLTF
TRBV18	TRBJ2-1	CASSPIAGDHEQFF